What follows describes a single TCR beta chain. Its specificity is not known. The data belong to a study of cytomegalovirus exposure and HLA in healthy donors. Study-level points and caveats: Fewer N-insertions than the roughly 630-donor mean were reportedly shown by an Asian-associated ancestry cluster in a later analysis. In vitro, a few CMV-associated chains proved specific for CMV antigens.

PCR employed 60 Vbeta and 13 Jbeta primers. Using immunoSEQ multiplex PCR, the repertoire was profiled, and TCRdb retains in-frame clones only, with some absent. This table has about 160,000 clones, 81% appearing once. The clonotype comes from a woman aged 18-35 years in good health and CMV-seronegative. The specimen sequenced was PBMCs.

CDR3 coding DNA: TGCAGTGCTAGTGGGGAGGAAAAACTGTTTTTT. Encoded protein: CSASGEEKLFF. This rearrangement joins TRBV20-1 to TRBJ1-4; D gene unclear. In germline, CDR1 is DFQATT, CDR2 SNEGSKA (reference sequence). The V end lost 3 bases, the J end lost 8 bases, and 7 bases lay between the germline ends. This CDR3 is built from 11 residues.